This TCR beta chain derives from a study of OX40 agonist ivuxolimab in advanced cancers. The overall study: Having had anti-PD-1, anti-PD-L1 or anti-CTLA-4 therapy before was allowed, and around 39% had some.

The study's findings and limits: Clonal expansion was among the lowest in partial responders at 0.1-3.0 mg/kg, especially CD8+.

Some clones are missing from TCRdb's copy, which holds only in-frame ones; the method was immunoSEQ multiplex PCR. This sample has under 45,000 clones; almost 80% occur once, and the top ten carry 20% to 25%. The germline V and J ends were trimmed by 6 bases and 5 bases, with 13 bases remaining between them. CDR3 length: 13 amino acids. CDR1 MDHEN and CDR2 SYDVKM come from the germline V gene. About this clone itself: Its target is unknown.

This material consisted of CD4+ or CD8+ T cells sorted from blood, taken in a trial of the OX40 agonist ivuxolimab. The origin of this receptor is an adult with an advanced solid tumor such as melanoma, head and neck, liver or kidney cancer. This sequence joins TRBV28 and TRBJ1-1; tentatively, D is TRBD1 (6 bases). CDR3 sequence: CASSNPGQTEAFF. In DNA form, the CDR3 reads TGTGCCAGCAGCAACCCCGGACAGACTGAAGCTTTCTTT.